In this sample, the clone carrying this T cell receptor (beta chain) turned up a few times. What it binds is not known. Germline V lookup: CDR1 SNHLY, CDR2 FYNNEI. Trimming at V came to 5 bases and at J to 4 bases, leaving 3 bases not matched to a gene. CDR3 length equals 13 residues. The record originates from a study of beta chain features in type 1 diabetes. Study outcomes and limitations: Moderately but significantly shorter TCRB CDR3s were found in Type 1 diabetes patients in all four CD4+ subsets.

Reverse transcription of all isolated RNA meant that expressed TCRB transcripts were sequenced. Repertoires were generated with immunoSEQ multiplex PCR, while TCRdb's copy carries only in-frame clones and drops some. The repertoire has about 300,000 clones, approximately 15% of them found once; the top ten carry over 0.014%. This receptor was obtained from a young woman with type 1 diabetes. Sequenced sample: naive CD4+ T cells from blood. The J gene is TRBJ1-1, the V gene TRBV2, with 8 bases identical to TRBD1. The CDR3 coding sequence is TGTGCCAGCAGTCAGGGGGCAGGCACTGAAGCTTTCTTT. Translation: CASSQGAGTEAFF.